This T cell receptor (beta chain) was obtained from a study of T-cell reconstitution after alpha-beta-depleted transplantation in children. Study conclusions and caveats: T-cell counts and diversity were attributed mostly to newly produced T cells one year after transplant. Expanded clones from the graft, numbering several hundred, reportedly supplied alpha-beta T cells about two months after transplant. Some patients owed their high day-60 TCRbeta diversity to surviving recipient T cells and thymic progenitors.

A library of TCRbeta sequences, prepared with unique molecular identifiers, was generated. TCRdb reanalysed the PCR reads using MiXCR and keeps one entry per CDR3 protein. The sample has about 32,000 distinct CDR3 sequences; 5% to 7.5% are singletons. This clonotype was observed many times. Antigen: not known. Specimen: peripheral blood, collected 60 days after TCRalphabeta/CD19-depleted stem cell transplant. The clonotype comes from a child younger than two who had a stem cell transplant for acute myeloid leukemia, so the T cells may come from the graft donor.

CDR3 DNA: TGTGCCAGCAGCTTGGACGGGGTGGGGATGAAGCAGGCCAAAAACATTCAGTACTTC. It codes for CASSLDGVGMKQAKNIQYF. This chain joins TRBV5-6 and TRBJ2-4, with D possibly being TRBD2 (5 bases). The CDR3 runs 19 residues. Germline V gives CDR1 SGHDT, CDR2 YYEEEE. V was trimmed by 0 bases and J by 1 base, leaving 20 bases between them.